This T cell receptor beta chain was recovered during a study of cytomegalovirus exposure and HLA in healthy donors. This clone was observed a single time. PCR involved 60 Vbeta and 13 Jbeta primers. TCRdb's table, derived via immunoSEQ multiplex PCR, lists solely in-frame clones and lacks some. The table records around 170,000 clones, just over 75% of them present only once. All donors participated as healthy donors of bone marrow. This TCR derives from a man aged 35 to 55 in good health and CMV-seronegative. The sequenced sample consisted of PBMCs.

Here the CDR3 reads CASSLAPRDGGETQYF. CDR3 coding DNA: TGTGCCAGCAGCTTAGCCCCCCGGGACGGGGGAGAGACCCAGTACTTC. The chain links TRBV11-1 to TRBJ2-5; D possibly corresponds to TRBD2 (6 bases). Germline V gene data show CDR1 as SGHAT and CDR2 as FQDESV (reference sequence). Trimming left V 0 bases short and J 4 bases short, with 15 bases between. This CDR3 is built from 16 residues.